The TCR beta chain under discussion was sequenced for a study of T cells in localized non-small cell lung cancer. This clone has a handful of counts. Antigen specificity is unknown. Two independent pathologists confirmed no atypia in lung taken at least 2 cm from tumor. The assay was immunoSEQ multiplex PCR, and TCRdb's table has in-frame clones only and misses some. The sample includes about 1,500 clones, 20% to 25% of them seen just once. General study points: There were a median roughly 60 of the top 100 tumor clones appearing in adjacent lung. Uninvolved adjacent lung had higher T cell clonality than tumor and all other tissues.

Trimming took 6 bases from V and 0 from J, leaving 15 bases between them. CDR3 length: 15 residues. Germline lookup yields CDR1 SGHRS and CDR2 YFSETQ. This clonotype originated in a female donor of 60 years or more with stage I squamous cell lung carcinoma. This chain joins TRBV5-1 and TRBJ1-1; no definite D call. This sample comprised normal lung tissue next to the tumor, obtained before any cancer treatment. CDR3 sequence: CASKAGSYVNTEAFF. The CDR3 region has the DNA TGCGCCAGCAAGGCAGGATCCTACGTGAACACTGAAGCTTTCTTT.